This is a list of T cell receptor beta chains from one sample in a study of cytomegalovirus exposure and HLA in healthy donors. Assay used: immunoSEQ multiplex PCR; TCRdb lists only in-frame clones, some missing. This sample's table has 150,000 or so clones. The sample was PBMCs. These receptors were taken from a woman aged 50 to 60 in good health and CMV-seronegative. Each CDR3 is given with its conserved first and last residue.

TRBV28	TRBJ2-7	CASSFTSETYEQYF
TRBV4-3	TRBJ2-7	CASSQAEPRGGHTYEQYF
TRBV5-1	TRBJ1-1	CASSLGSGGSGAEAFF
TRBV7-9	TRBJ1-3	CASSLGGGRTGNTIYF
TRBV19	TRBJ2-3	CASSISPGLAGGPEGTDTQYF
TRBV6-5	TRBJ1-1	CASSTTVNTEAFF
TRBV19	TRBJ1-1	CASSIGIDRGAEAFF
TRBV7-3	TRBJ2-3	CASSLTGGGDSDTQYF
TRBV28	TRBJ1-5	CASSSGGNQPQHF
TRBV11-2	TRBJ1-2	CASSWAGAISGYTF